Below, 19 T cell receptor beta chains from the same sample are listed, as sequenced in a study of beta chain features in type 1 diabetes (dated by TCRdb to 2017 to 2018). These receptors have no identified antigens. What the authors observed across the whole study: Type 1 diabetes patients showed a moderate but significant shortening of TCRB CDR3 length in all four CD4+ subsets.

The library was produced with the immunoSEQ multiplex PCR assay. The entire isolated RNA was reverse transcribed using the High Capacity cDNA Reverse Transcription Kit, and thus expressed TCRB transcripts were sequenced. This immuneACCESS table, as held by TCRdb, lists in-frame sequences with V and J called but not all clones. Of the missing ones, under half trace to an unresolved V gene in checked studies; the others have no known cause. The sample contains about 650,000 clones, 9.5% to 15% of them found a single time. The top ten clones comprise around 0.12% of the sample. Sequencing input: naive CD4+ T cells from blood. This sample's cell subset or site label indicates: true naive CD4+ T cells. The receptors were gathered from a man aged 25 to 40 with type 1 diabetes.

The genes are TRBV30 and TRBJ1-4, with D hard to call. The V gene's germline CDR1 is GTSNPN and CDR2 SVGIG (reference sequence). V lost 7 bases and J lost 3, with 12 bases in between. The CDR3 runs 13 residues. Here the CDR3 reads CAFGAVANEKLFF. CDR3 nucleotide sequence: TGTGCCTTCGGAGCGGTGGCTAATGAAAAACTGTTTTTT. Together with reference TRBV30 and TRBJ1-4, the CDR3 gives the full variable domain: SQTIHQWPATLVQPVGSPLSLECTVEGTSNPNLYWYRQAAGRGLQLLFYSVGIGQISSEVPQNLSASRPQDRQFILSSKKLLLSDSGFYLCAFGAVANEKLFFGSGTQLSVL.

This clone was seen only a few times. V and J are TRBV30 and TRBJ1-5; the match to TRBD1 covers 7 bases. CDR1 GTSNPN and CDR2 SVGIG come from the germline V gene (reference sequence). The CDR3 consists of 15 residues. Unmatched junction bases numbered 6, after V lost 1 base and J lost 3 bases. The CDR3 bases are TGTGCCTGGAGTGCCACGACAGGGTACAATCAGCCCCAGCATTTT. As protein: CAWSATTGYNQPQHF.

The chain links TRBV7-8 to TRBJ1-4; 9 nucleotides match TRBD1. The CDR3 is 15 amino acids. V dropped 4 bases and J dropped 7; count of bases not matched to a gene: 7. The germline CDR1 and CDR2 sequences are SGHVS and FQNEAQ. The CDR3 protein is CASSSTGGSGEKLFF. The CDR3 DNA reads TGTGCCAGCAGCTCGACAGGGGGTTCGGGTGAAAAACTGTTTTTT. Using reference TRBV7-8 and TRBJ1-4 for the parts outside the CDR3, the full variable domain is GAGVSQSPRYKVAKRGQDVALRCDPISGHVSLFWYQQALGQGPEFLTYFQNEAQLDKSGLPSDRFFAERPEGSVSTLKIQRTQQEDSAVYLCASSSTGGSGEKLFFGSGTQLSVL.

The rearrangement joins TRBV7-3 to TRBJ2-7; D is perhaps TRBD2 (6 bases). The CDR3 is made up of 14 amino acids. Germline V lookup: CDR1 SGHTA, CDR2 FQGTGA. With 8 bases removed from V and 2 bases from J, the gap between germline ends came to 16 bases. This chain's CDR3 is CASAESGEAYEQYF. The CDR3 DNA reads TGTGCCAGCGCCGAGTCCGGGGAGGCCTACGAGCAGTACTTC.

This clone was observed a handful of times. The rearrangement joins TRBV7-9 to TRBJ1-5, with D hard to call. Trimming took 3 bases from V and 5 from J, leaving 5 bases between them. The V gene's germline CDR1 is SEHNR and CDR2 FQNEAQ (reference sequence). The CDR3 totals 12 residues. CDR3 region: CASSLMDQPQHF. In DNA form, the CDR3 reads TGTGCCAGCAGCTTGATGGATCAGCCCCAGCATTTT.

The gene calls are TRBV25-1 and TRBJ1-2, with 10 bases lining up with TRBD1. In germline, CDR1 is MGHDK, CDR2 SYGVNS. The CDR3 length is 15 residues. The V segment lost 6 bases and the J segment 6 bases; nucleotides outside the gene matches: 10. The chain's CDR3 is CASSKWDRGSNGYTF. The CDR3 DNA follows: TGTGCCAGCAGCAAGTGGGACAGGGGTAGTAATGGCTACACCTTC.

This sequence joins TRBV19 and TRBJ1-2; 7 bases are shared with TRBD1. V lost 3 bases to trimming and J lost 6 bases; unmatched junction nucleotides: 19. From germline, CDR1 is LNHDA and CDR2 SQIVND (reference sequence). The CDR3 is 18 amino acids. CDR3 in DNA: TGTGCCAGTAGTATGCGAATACGGACCCCGGGACAGAACAATGGCTACACCTTC. Amino acid sequence: CASSMRIRTPGQNNGYTF.

The chain combines TRBV5-1 with TRBJ2-7; TRBD1 aligns across 7 bases. V lost 1 base to trimming and J lost 3 bases; unmatched junction nucleotides: 7. CDR3 length equals 15 residues. The V gene's germline CDR1 is SGHRS and CDR2 YFSETQ. CDR3 coding DNA: TGCGCCAGCAGCTTGTTAGCAGGGGACAGCTACGAGCAGTACTTC. It yields the protein CASSLLAGDSYEQYF.

This clone came up a few times. This rearrangement joins TRBV7-9 to TRBJ2-7; D may correspond to TRBD1 or TRBD2 (5 bases each). V shed 3 bases and J shed 0 bases, with 12 bases lying between them. CDR3 length: 15 amino acids. The germline CDR1 and CDR2 sequences are SEHNR and FQNEAQ (reference sequence). CDR3 nucleotide sequence: TGTGCCAGCAGCTTCTTCCCCGGGACCTCCTACGAGCAGTACTTC. Amino acid sequence: CASSFFPGTSYEQYF.

This clone was counted only a few times. The chain carries TRBV7-8 and TRBJ1-2, with TRBD1 matching over 7 bases. The V gene end was trimmed by 3 bases and the J gene end by 10 bases; junction bases not matched to a gene: 2. The CDR3 is 11 residues long. Germline CDR1 is SGHVS and CDR2 is FQNEAQ. In nucleotides, the CDR3 is TGTGCCAGCAGCTTTGACAGGGCCTACACCTTC. Its protein product is CASSFDRAYTF.

This chain links TRBV9 with TRBJ2-7; D gene ambiguous. CDR1 SGDLS and CDR2 YYNGEE come from the germline V gene. Trimming left V 4 bases short and J 3 bases short, with 20 bases between. The length of the CDR3 is 16 residues. The CDR3 sequence: CASSPFLDGSFYEQYF. The CDR3 nucleotides are TGTGCCAGCAGCCCTTTCTTGGACGGAAGTTTCTACGAGCAGTACTTC.

This clone was seen only a few times. The chain recombines TRBV6-5 with TRBJ1-2; TRBD1 aligns across 8 bases. The CDR3 spans 15 residues. V dropped 6 bases and J dropped 4; count of bases not matched to a gene: 10. Germline lookup yields CDR1 MNHEY and CDR2 SVGAGI. CDR3: CASSPWTGKVYGYTF. The CDR3 coding sequence is TGTGCCAGCAGCCCATGGACAGGGAAGGTCTATGGCTACACCTTC.

This clone turned up a few times. J is TRBJ1-1 and V is TRBV19; D remains ambiguous. CDR3 length: 15 amino acids. CDR1 is LNHDA, CDR2 SQIVND, per germline (reference sequence). The V and J ends lost 3 bases and 0 bases respectively, with 11 bases between them. CDR3 DNA: TGTGCCAGTAGTATCGGGCACCAGCTGAACACTGAAGCTTTCTTT. Translation: CASSIGHQLNTEAFF. The variable domain in full, completed from reference TRBV19 and TRBJ1-1, reads DGGITQSPKYLFRKEGQNVTLSCEQNLNHDAMYWYRQDPGQGLRLIYYSQIVNDFQKGDIAEGYSVSREKKESFPLTVTSAQKNPTAFYLCASSIGHQLNTEAFFGQGTRLTVV.

This clone occurred a few times. This sequence joins TRBV25-1 and TRBJ2-7; the match to TRBD2 covers 7 bases. The CDR3 is 13 amino acids. The ends lost 6 bases at V and 6 bases at J; junction bases unmatched: 8. Looked up from germline, CDR1 is MGHDK and CDR2 is SYGVNS. The CDR3 DNA follows: TGTGCCAGCAGGGCCCTAGGGAGGGCCGAGCAGTACTTC. This codes for CASRALGRAEQYF.

This clone was seen just once. The CDR3 is CASSLSVAALYNEQFF. The CDR3 DNA reads TGTGCCAGCAGTTTAAGCGTGGCGGCACTTTACAATGAGCAGTTCTTC. This chain uses TRBV27 with TRBJ2-1; D unclear. The CDR3 is made up of 16 amino acids. V lost 2 bases and J lost 4, with 15 bases in between. Germline V gene lookup returns CDR1 MNHEY and CDR2 SMNVEV (reference sequence).

This clone has just a few counts. The rearrangement links TRBV5-4 to TRBJ1-6, with 7 bases aligning to TRBD1. This CDR3 is 15 amino acids long. With V trimmed by 2 bases and J by 7 bases, 6 bases remained unmatched. Germline assignment: CDR1 SGHNT and CDR2 YYREEE (reference sequence). CDR3 residues: CASSLGQVGNSPLHF. In DNA, the CDR3 is TGTGCCAGCAGCTTAGGACAGGTTGGAAATTCACCCCTCCACTTT.

This clone was found a few times. This chain uses TRBV7-9 with TRBJ2-3; D not resolved. Germline V lookup: CDR1 SEHNR, CDR2 FQNEAQ (reference sequence). The CDR3 loop spans 16 amino acids. V was trimmed by 7 bases and J by 2 bases, leaving 19 bases between them. The CDR3 coding sequence is TGTGCCAGCACCAGACAACTAATAAATTCCACAGATACGCAGTATTTT. Its protein product is CASTRQLINSTDTQYF.

The chain recombines TRBV14 with TRBJ2-7; D is unclear. With 3 bases removed from V and 5 bases from J, the gap between germline ends came to 14 bases. CDR1 and CDR2 from the germline V gene are SGHDN and FVKESK. The CDR3 extends over 14 amino acids. CDR3 coding DNA: TGTGCCAGCAGCCATCTCCGGCGGCAGGACGAGCAGTACTTC. Its protein is CASSHLRRQDEQYF.

The chain links TRBV18 to TRBJ1-2, with 7 bases matching TRBD1. The germline V gene has CDR1 KGHSH and CDR2 LQKENI. The CDR3 covers 15 residues. The trim removed 2 bases at V and 2 bases at J, leaving 5 bases unmatched. The CDR3 loop reads CASSPSEQGNYGYTF. CDR3 coding DNA: TGTGCCAGCTCACCATCGGAACAGGGGAACTATGGCTACACCTTC.